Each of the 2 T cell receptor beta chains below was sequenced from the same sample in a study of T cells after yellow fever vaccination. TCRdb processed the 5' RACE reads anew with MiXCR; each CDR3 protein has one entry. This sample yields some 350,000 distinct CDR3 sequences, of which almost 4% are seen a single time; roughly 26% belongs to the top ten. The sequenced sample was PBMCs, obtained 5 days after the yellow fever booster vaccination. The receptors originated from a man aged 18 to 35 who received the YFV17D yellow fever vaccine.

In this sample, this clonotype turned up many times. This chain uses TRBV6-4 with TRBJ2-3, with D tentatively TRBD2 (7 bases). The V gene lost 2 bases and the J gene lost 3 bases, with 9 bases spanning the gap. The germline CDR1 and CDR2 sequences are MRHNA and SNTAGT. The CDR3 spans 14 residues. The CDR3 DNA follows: TGTGCCAGCAGTGACGGGGGGGCGACAGATACGCAGTATTTT. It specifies CASSDGGATDTQYF.

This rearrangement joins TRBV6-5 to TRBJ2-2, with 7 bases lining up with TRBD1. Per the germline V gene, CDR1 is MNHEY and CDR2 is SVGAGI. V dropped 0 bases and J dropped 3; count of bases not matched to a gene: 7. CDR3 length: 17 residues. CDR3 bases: TGTGCCAGCAGTTACTCAGGGGGCCGGGGAGACACCGGGGAGCTGTTTTTT. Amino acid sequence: CASSYSGGRGDTGELFF.